These T cell receptor beta chains were read from a single sample in a study of blood T cells in healthy people across ages. TCRdb independently ran MiXCR on the 5' RACE reads; one entry per CDR3 protein. The data hold around 990,000 distinct CDR3 sequences, with under 40% observed a single time. The sequenced sample was blood. The source is a man younger than 35 in good health. CDR3s include the opening cysteine and the closing phenylalanine or tryptophan. A D gene is named only where the DNA matches it firmly. Only some rows state a clone size, as once, few, many or a class for expanded clones.

>TRBJ1-1|NA|TRBD1|TRBV28
CASSFLGQVGLGTEAFF
TGTGCCAGCAGTTTTCTAGGACAGGTAGGGTTGGGCACTGAAGCTTTCTTT
>TRBJ1-4|NA|NA|TRBV25-1
CASSDWQRPTNEKLFF
TGTGCCAGCAGTGATTGGCAGCGACCAACTAATGAAAAACTGTTTTTT
>TRBJ1-2|NA|TRBD1|TRBV7-2
CASRRDSLGYTF
TGTGCCAGCAGGCGGGACAGTTTGGGCTACACCTTC
>TRBJ1-1|NA|NA|TRBV6-2/TRBV6-3
CASRGAPGTEAFF
TGTGCCAGCCGGGGGGCGCCGGGCACTGAAGCTTTCTTT
>TRBJ1-1|NA|TRBD1|TRBV18
CASSPREGAKTEAFF
TGTGCCAGCTCACCACGGGAGGGGGCGAAAACTGAAGCTTTCTTT
>TRBJ2-3|NA|NA|TRBV5-4
CASSPRDFSSTDTQYF
TGTGCCAGCAGCCCCCGGGACTTTTCTAGCACAGATACGCAGTATTTT
>TRBJ1-2|NA|NA|TRBV5-1
CASSSQSEAGYTF
TGCGCCAGCAGCTCCCAAAGTGAAGCTGGCTACACCTTC
>TRBJ2-7|few|NA|TRBV25-1
CASSDLDRNYEQYF
TGTGCCAGCAGTGATCTGGACCGAAACTACGAGCAGTACTTC
>TRBJ2-3|few|TRBD2|TRBV7-2
CASSLVPSGGSTDTQYF
TGTGCCAGCAGCTTAGTCCCTAGCGGGGGCAGCACAGATACGCAGTATTTT
>TRBJ2-5|few|TRBD1|TRBV29-1
CSVAQGDRETQYF
TGCAGCGTTGCACAGGGGGATCGTGAGACCCAGTACTTC
>TRBJ2-1|NA|NA|TRBV13
CASSDQETQFF
TGTGCCAGCAGCGACCAAGAGACCCAGTTCTTC
>TRBJ1-2|NA|NA|TRBV7-9
CASSSSQWHGYTF
TGTGCCAGCAGCTCCTCTCAGTGGCATGGCTACACCTTC
>TRBJ1-1|NA|TRBD1|TRBV7-2
CASSLGQGTAFF
TGTGCCAGCAGCTTAGGACAGGGAACGGCTTTCTTT
>TRBJ2-5|NA|TRBD2|TRBV9
CASSAGLAGIQETQYF
TGTGCCAGCAGCGCCGGACTAGCGGGGATCCAAGAGACCCAGTACTTC
>TRBJ1-1|few|TRBD1|TRBV7-2
CASIPRTGMNTEAFF
TGTGCCAGCATCCCAAGGACAGGGATGAACACTGAAGCTTTCTTT
>TRBJ1-4|NA|NA|TRBV4-1
CASSYPRGVGEKLFF
TGCGCCAGCAGCTACCCCCGGGGAGTCGGTGAAAAACTGTTTTTT
>TRBJ2-5|NA|TRBD2|TRBV4-1
CASSQNSGAYQETQYF
TGCGCCAGCAGCCAAAATAGCGGGGCGTACCAAGAGACCCAGTACTTC
>TRBJ1-1|NA|TRBD1|TRBV4-3
CASSHGTGQTEAFF
TGCGCCAGCAGCCACGGGACAGGGCAAACTGAAGCTTTCTTT
>TRBJ1-5|NA|NA|TRBV7-2
CASSLDFVNQPQHF
TGTGCCAGCAGCTTAGACTTCGTCAATCAGCCCCAGCATTTT
>TRBJ2-5|NA|NA|TRBV9
CASSVDRETQYF
TGTGCCAGCAGCGTTGACCGGGAGACCCAGTACTTC
>TRBJ2-1|NA|NA|TRBV4-2
CASSQSTWDHNEQFF
TGTGCCAGCAGCCAGTCCACGTGGGATCACAATGAGCAGTTCTTC
>TRBJ2-1|NA|TRBD1|TRBV6-2/TRBV6-3
CASSETGGYNEQFF
TGTGCCAGCAGTGAGACAGGGGGCTACAATGAGCAGTTCTTC
>TRBJ1-5|NA|NA|TRBV7-3
CASRGGNGPRNQPQHF
TGTGCCAGCAGAGGGGGAAACGGACCAAGAAATCAGCCCCAGCATTTT
>TRBJ2-1|NA|NA|TRBV27
CASSSGLTRNEQFF
TGTGCCAGCAGTTCGGGCTTGACTAGGAATGAGCAGTTCTTC
>TRBJ1-2|few|NA|TRBV2
CASTGSGYTF
TGTGCCAGCACGGGGAGCGGCTACACCTTC
>TRBJ1-2|few|NA|TRBV7-9
CASSFISNLKEITNYGYTF
TGTGCCAGCAGCTTCATATCGAATCTAAAGGAGATCACTAACTATGGCTACACCTTC
>TRBJ2-2|NA|NA|TRBV13
CASSPDEGAGTGELFF
TGTGCCAGCAGCCCTGACGAGGGTGCGGGCACCGGGGAGCTGTTTTTT
>TRBJ1-2|few|TRBD1|TRBV20-1
CSARVDRDYGYTF
TGCAGTGCTAGAGTAGACAGGGATTATGGCTACACCTTC
>TRBJ2-1|NA|TRBD1|TRBV5-1
CASGDRVVNEQFF
TGCGCCAGCGGCGACAGGGTCGTCAATGAGCAGTTCTTC
>TRBJ1-4|few|NA|TRBV29-1
CSVEDPNRAYPNEKLFF
TGCAGCGTTGAAGATCCGAACAGGGCATACCCTAATGAAAAACTGTTTTTT
>TRBJ2-3|NA|TRBD2|TRBV6-5
CASRILAGGLTDTQYF
TGTGCCAGCAGAATTTTAGCGGGGGGCTTGACAGATACGCAGTATTTT
>TRBJ2-3|few|TRBD2|TRBV20-1
CSASRGTSFTLSTDTQYF
TGCAGTGCTTCCCGGGGGACTAGCTTTACCCTTAGCACAGATACGCAGTATTTT
>TRBJ2-4|NA|NA|TRBV6-5
CASSYSAGTAKNIQYF
TGTGCCAGCAGTTACAGTGCAGGGACGGCCAAAAACATTCAGTACTTC
>TRBJ1-2|many|NA|TRBV6-1
CASSEVGVLNYGYTF
TGTGCCAGCAGTGAAGTTGGTGTTCTTAACTATGGCTACACCTTC
>TRBJ1-2|few|NA|TRBV10-3
CAITPSLNYGYTF
TGTGCCATCACCCCAAGCCTTAACTATGGCTACACCTTC
>TRBJ2-1|NA|TRBD2|TRBV11-2
CASRLRGVYNEQFF
TGTGCCAGCAGACTCCGGGGGGTCTACAATGAGCAGTTCTTC
>TRBJ1-6|once|NA|TRBV5-1
CASSLQDSTSPLHF
TGCGCCAGCAGCCTCCAGGACAGCACTTCACCCCTCCACTTT
>TRBJ2-3|NA|TRBD1|TRBV10-3
CAISADRGSTDTQYF
TGTGCCATCAGTGCTGACAGGGGAAGCACAGATACGCAGTATTTT
>TRBJ1-2|NA|NA|TRBV3-1
CASSQVRVKATF
TGTGCCAGCAGCCAAGTGCGGGTGAAGGCCACCTTC
>TRBJ2-4|NA|TRBD2|TRBV5-4
CASSLGGGLGTKNIQYF
TGTGCCAGCAGCTTGGGGGGAGGGTTGGGGACCAAAAACATTCAGTACTTC
>TRBJ1-5|NA|NA|TRBV4-3
CASSQGFLQPQHF
TGCGCCAGCAGCCAAGGTTTCTTGCAGCCCCAGCATTTT
>TRBJ2-3|many|TRBD2|TRBV7-2
CASNGLDGSDTQYF
TGTGCCAGCAACGGACTAGATGGTTCAGATACGCAGTATTTT
>TRBJ2-7|NA|NA|TRBV11-2
CASSFNRDEQYF
TGTGCCAGCAGCTTTAACCGGGACGAGCAGTACTTC
>TRBJ1-2|NA|NA|TRBV9
CASTSTPTLNSYTF
TGTGCCAGCACCTCCACCCCCACATTAAATAGCTACACCTTC
>TRBJ1-5|NA|NA|TRBV6-1
CASSEGVSGQPQHF
TGTGCCAGCAGTGAAGGGGTTTCGGGTCAGCCCCAGCATTTT
>TRBJ1-1|NA|NA|TRBV6-5
CASSYERPRDTEAFF
TGTGCCAGCAGTTACGAACGCCCGCGGGACACTGAAGCTTTCTTT
>TRBJ2-2|NA|TRBD1|TRBV9
CASSESVDRGNTGELFF
TGTGCCAGCAGCGAGTCCGTTGACAGGGGCAACACCGGGGAGCTGTTTTTT
>TRBJ2-7|NA|TRBD2|TRBV6-2/TRBV6-3
CASSYGAGGYEQYF
TGTGCCAGCAGTTACGGAGCGGGAGGATACGAGCAGTACTTC
>TRBJ2-1|NA|NA|TRBV7-3
CASSRTAWDEQFF
TGTGCCAGCAGTCGGACAGCCTGGGATGAGCAGTTCTTC
>TRBJ1-2|NA|NA|TRBV9
CASSTRQENYGHTF
TGTGCCAGCAGCACACGACAGGAGAACTATGGCCACACCTTC
>TRBJ1-1|few|NA|TRBV4-3
CASSQDSQTAGGTEAFF
TGCGCCAGCAGCCAAGACTCCCAGACGGCCGGGGGCACTGAAGCTTTCTTT
>TRBJ1-3|NA|NA|TRBV7-8
CASSTSGNTIYF
TGTGCCAGCAGCACCTCTGGAAACACCATATATTTT
>TRBJ2-3|NA|TRBD2|TRBV20-1
CSARGIAGTTDTQYF
TGCAGTGCTAGAGGAATAGCGGGGACCACAGATACGCAGTATTTT
>TRBJ2-2|few|NA|TRBV5-1
CASSQDTFTGELFF
TGCGCCAGCAGCCAGGACACTTTCACCGGGGAGCTGTTTTTT
>TRBJ1-4|NA|TRBD1|TRBV6-6
CASSRTGGLTNEKLFF
TGTGCCAGCAGCAGGACAGGGGGCCTCACTAATGAAAAACTGTTTTTT
>TRBJ2-7|few|NA|TRBV5-4
CASRGGSEQYF
TGTGCCAGCAGGGGCGGCTCCGAGCAGTACTTC